Included here is one T cell receptor (beta chain) sequence, with context. These data originate in a study of shared clonotypes between healthy human individuals. V shed 2 bases and J shed 4 bases, with 11 bases lying between them. From germline, CDR1 is MNHNS and CDR2 SASEGT. This CDR3 spans 14 amino acids. The assay was carried out at the deep level. Generated by immunoSEQ multiplex PCR, the TCRdb table keeps only in-frame clones and is missing some. This table has roughly 1,100,000 clones, under 80% appearing once. The origin of this receptor is a man aged 18 to 30 in good health. Sequenced sample: memory CD4+ T cells sorted from blood. Sample subset: CD45RA-negative fraction. The chain combines TRBV6-1 with TRBJ1-1; D call uncertain. CDR3 sequence: CASSEPPESTEAFF. CDR3 coding DNA: TGTGCCAGCAGTGAACCCCCCGAGAGCACTGAAGCTTTCTTT.